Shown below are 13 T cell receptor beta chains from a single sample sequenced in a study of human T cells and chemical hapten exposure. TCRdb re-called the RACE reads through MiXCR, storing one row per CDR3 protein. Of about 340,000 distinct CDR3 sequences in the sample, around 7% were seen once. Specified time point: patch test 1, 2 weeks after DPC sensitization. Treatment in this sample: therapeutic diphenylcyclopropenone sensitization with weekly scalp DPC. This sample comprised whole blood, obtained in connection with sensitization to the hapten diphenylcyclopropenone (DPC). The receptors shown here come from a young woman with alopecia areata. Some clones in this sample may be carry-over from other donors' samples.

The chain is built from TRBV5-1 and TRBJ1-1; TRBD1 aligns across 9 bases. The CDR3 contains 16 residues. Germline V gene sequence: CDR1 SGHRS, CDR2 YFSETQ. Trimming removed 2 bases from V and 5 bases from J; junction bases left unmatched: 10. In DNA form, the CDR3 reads TGCGCCAGCAGCTTCACACCGGGACAGGGTAGGACTGAAGCTTTCTTT. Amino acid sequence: CASSFTPGQGRTEAFF.

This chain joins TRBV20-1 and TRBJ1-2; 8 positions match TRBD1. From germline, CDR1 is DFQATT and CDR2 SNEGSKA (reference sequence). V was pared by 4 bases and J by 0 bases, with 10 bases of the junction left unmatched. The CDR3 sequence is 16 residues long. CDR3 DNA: TGCAGTGCTACTTCCGGGACAGGCGCTTCTAACTATGGCTACACCTTC. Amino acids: CSATSGTGASNYGYTF.

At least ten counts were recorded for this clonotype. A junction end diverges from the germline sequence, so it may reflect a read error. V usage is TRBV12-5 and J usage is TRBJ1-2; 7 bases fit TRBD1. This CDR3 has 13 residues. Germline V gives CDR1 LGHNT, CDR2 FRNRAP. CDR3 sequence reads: CASGLGTDYGYTF. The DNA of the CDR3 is TGTGCTAGTGGGTTGGGGACAGACTATGGCTACACCTTC.

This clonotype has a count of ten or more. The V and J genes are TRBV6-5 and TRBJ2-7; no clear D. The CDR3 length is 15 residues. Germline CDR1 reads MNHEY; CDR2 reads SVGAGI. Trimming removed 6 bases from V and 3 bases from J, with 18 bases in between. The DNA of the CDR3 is TGTGCCAGCAGCCCCCCGTTCCGCTCGAACTACGAGCAGTACTTC. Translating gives CASSPPFRSNYEQYF.

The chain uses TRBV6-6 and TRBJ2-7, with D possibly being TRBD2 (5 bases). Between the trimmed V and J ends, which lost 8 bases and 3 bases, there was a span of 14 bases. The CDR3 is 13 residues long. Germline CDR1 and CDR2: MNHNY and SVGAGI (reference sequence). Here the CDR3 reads CASFRHGDYEQYF. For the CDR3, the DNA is TGTGCCAGCTTTCGACACGGGGACTACGAGCAGTACTTC.

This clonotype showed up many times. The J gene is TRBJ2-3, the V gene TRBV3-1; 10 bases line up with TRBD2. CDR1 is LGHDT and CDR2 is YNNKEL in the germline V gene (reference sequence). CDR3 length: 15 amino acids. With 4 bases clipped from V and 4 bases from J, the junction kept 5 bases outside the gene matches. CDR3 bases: TGTGCCAGCAGCCTAAGCGGGGGGGCGGCAGATACGCAGTATTTT. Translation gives CASSLSGGAADTQYF.

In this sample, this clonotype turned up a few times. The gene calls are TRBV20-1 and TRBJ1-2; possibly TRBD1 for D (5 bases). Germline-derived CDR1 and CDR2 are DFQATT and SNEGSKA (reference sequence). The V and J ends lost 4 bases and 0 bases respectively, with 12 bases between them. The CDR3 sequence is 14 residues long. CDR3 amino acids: CSAIKSGSNYGYTF. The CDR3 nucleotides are TGCAGTGCTATAAAGTCAGGGTCTAACTATGGCTACACCTTC.

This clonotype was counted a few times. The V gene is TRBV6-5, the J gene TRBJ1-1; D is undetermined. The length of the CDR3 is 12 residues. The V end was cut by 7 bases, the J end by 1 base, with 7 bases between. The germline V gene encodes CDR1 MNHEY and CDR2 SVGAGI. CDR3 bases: TGTGCCAGCAAGCGATCGAACACTGAAGCTTTCTTT. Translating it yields CASKRSNTEAFF.

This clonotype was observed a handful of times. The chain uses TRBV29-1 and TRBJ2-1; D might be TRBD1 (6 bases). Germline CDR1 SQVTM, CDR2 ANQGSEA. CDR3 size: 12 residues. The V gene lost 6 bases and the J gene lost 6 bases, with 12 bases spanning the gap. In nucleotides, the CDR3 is TGCAGCGTCACACAGGGTTTCAATGAGCAGTTCTTC. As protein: CSVTQGFNEQFF.

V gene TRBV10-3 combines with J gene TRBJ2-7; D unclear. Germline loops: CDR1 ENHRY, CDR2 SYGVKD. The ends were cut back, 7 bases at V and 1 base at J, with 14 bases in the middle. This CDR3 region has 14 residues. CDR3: CAIIPRQVSYEQYF. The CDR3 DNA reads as TGTGCCATCATACCCAGGCAGGTTTCCTACGAGCAGTACTTC.

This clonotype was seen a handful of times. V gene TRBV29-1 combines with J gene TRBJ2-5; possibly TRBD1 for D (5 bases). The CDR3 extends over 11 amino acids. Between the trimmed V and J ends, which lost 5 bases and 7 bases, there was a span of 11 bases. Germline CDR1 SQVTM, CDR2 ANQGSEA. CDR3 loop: CSVLIQGTQYF. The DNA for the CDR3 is TGCAGCGTTCTTATCCAGGGGACCCAGTACTTC.

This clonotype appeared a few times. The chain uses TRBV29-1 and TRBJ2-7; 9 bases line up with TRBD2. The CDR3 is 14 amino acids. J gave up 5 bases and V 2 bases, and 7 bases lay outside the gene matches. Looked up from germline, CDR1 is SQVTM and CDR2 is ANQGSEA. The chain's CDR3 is CSVERASGAHEQYF. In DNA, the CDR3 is TGCAGCGTTGAAAGGGCTAGCGGGGCACACGAGCAGTACTTC.

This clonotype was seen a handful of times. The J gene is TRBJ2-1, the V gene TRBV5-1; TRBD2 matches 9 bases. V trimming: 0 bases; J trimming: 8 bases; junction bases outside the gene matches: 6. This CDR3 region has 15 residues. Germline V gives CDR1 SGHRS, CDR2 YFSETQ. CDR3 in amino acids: CASSLEASGMDEQFF. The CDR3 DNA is TGCGCCAGCAGCTTGGAGGCTAGCGGGATGGATGAGCAGTTCTTC.